This T cell receptor beta chain derives from a study of chemoradiotherapy in HPV16-positive cancers. Whole-study findings and limits: Only a couple of HPV16-positive patients supplied the functional HPV-specificity definition. In HPV16-positive patients, HPV-responsive T-cell expansion tracked better recurrence-free survival. Non-HPV-specific T cells did not expand in tumors during treatment, whereas candidate HPV-specific clones and E7-related motifs did.

V dropped 0 bases and J dropped 1; count of bases not matched to a gene: 2. This CDR3 has 15 residues. CDR1 is SGHRS and CDR2 is YFSETQ in the germline V gene. Repeated repertoire sampling spanned the course of chemoradiotherapy. The protocol was immunoSEQ multiplex PCR, while the TCRdb copy is restricted to in-frame clones and leaves out a portion. The data show roughly 32,000 clones, nearly 90% seen once. This clone was seen only once. The antigen is undetermined. J is TRBJ1-1 and V is TRBV5-1, with 8 bases matching TRBD1. The sequence came from a human donor with HPV-associated anogenital cancer. The material sequenced was blood, taken from a patient who underwent chemoradiotherapy. In DNA, the CDR3 is TGCGCCAGCAGCTTGGGACAGGGGTGGAACACTGAAGCTTTCTTT. Translating it yields CASSLGQGWNTEAFF.